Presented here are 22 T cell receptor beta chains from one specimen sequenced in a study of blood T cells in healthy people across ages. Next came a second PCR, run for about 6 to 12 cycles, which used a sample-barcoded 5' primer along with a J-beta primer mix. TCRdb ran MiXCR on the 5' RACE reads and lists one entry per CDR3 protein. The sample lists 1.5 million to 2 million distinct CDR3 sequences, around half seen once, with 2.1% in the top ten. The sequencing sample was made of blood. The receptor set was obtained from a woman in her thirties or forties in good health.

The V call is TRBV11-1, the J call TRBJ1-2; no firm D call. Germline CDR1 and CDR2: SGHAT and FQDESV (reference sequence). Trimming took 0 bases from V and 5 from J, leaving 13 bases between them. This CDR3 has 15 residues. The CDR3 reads CASSLAGLEAYGYTF. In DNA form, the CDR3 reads TGTGCCAGCAGCTTAGCGGGCCTCGAGGCTTATGGCTACACCTTC.

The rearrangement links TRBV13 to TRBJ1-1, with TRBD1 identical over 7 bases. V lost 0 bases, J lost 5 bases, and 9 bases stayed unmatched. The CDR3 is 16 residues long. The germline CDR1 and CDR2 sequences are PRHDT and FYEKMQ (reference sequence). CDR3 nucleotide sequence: TGTGCCAGCAGCTTAGGATCAAGGGGGCGCGGAACTGAAGCTTTCTTT. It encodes CASSLGSRGRGTEAFF.

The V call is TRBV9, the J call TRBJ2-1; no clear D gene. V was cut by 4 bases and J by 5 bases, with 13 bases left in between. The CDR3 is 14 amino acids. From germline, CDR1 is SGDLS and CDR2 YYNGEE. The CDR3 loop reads CASSPHPTDNEQFF. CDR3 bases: TGTGCCAGCAGCCCACACCCCACGGACAATGAGCAGTTCTTC.

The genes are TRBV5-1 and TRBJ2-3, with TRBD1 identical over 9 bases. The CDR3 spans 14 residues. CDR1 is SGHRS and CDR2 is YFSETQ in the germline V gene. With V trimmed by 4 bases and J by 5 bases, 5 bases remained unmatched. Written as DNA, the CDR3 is TGCGCCAGCAGCCCCGGGACAGGGAAAGATACGCAGTATTTT. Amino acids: CASSPGTGKDTQYF.

Here the CDR3 reads CASSQRSGPRGTDTQYF. The CDR3 DNA is TGCGCCAGCAGCCAGAGATCAGGCCCCCGGGGCACAGATACGCAGTATTTT. V is TRBV4-3 and J is TRBJ2-3; D remains unclear. The CDR3 spans 17 residues. Germline V gene data show CDR1 as LGHNA and CDR2 as YSLEER. With 3 bases removed from V and 1 base from J, the gap between germline ends came to 17 bases.

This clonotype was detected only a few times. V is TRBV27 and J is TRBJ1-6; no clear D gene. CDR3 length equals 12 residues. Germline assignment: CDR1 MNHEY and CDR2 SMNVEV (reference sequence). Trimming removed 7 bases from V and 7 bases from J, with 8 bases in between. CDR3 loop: CASTEGNSPLHF. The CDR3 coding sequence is TGTGCCAGCACCGAGGGAAATTCACCCCTCCACTTT.

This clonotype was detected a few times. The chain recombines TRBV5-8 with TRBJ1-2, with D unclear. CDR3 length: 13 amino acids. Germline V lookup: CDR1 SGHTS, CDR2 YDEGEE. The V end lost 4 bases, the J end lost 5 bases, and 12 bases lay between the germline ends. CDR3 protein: CASSVRTAYGYTF. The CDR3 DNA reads TGTGCCAGCAGCGTTAGAACAGCTTATGGCTACACCTTC. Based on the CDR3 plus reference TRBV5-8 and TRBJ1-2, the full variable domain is EAGVTQSPTHLIKTRGQQATLRCSPISGHTSVYWYQQALGLGLQFLLWYDEGEERNRGNFPPRFSGRQFPNYSSELNVNALELEDSALYLCASSVRTAYGYTFGSGTRLTVV.

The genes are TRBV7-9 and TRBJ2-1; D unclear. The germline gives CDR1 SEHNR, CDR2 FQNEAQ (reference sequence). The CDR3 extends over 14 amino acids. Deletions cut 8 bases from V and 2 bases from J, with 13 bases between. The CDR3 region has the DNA TGTGCCAGCGGAAAAAGTAGTCCCTACAATGAGCAGTTCTTC. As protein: CASGKSSPYNEQFF.

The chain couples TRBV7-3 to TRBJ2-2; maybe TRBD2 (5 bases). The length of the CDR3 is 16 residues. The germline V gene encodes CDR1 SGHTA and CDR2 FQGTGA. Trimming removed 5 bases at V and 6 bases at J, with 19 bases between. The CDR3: CASSLSPSGDAGELFF. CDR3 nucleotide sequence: TGTGCCAGCAGCCTATCCCCCAGCGGAGACGCCGGGGAGCTGTTTTTT.

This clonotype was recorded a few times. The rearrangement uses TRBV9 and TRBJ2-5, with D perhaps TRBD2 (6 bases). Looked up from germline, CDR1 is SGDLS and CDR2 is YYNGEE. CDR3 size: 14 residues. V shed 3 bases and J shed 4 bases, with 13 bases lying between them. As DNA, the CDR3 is TGTGCCAGCAGCGCTACTAGCTTTGGAGAGACCCAGTACTTC. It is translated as CASSATSFGETQYF. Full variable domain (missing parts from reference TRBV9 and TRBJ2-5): DSGVTQTPKHLITATGQRVTLRCSPRSGDLSVYWYQQSLDQGLQFLIQYYNGEERAKGNILERFSAQQFPDLHSELNLSSLELGDSALYFCASSATSFGETQYFGPGTRLLVL.

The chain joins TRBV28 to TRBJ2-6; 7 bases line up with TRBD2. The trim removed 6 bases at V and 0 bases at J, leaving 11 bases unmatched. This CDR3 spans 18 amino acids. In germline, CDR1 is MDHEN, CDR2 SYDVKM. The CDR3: CASRVGGFSYSGANVLTF. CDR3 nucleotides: TGTGCCAGCAGGGTGGGGGGGTTCTCATACTCTGGGGCCAACGTCCTGACTTTC.

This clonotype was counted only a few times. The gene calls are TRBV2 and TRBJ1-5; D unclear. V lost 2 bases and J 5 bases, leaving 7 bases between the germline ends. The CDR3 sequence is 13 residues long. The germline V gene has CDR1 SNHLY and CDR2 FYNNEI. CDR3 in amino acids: CASSEPSDQPQHF. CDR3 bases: TGTGCCAGCAGTGAACCCTCGGATCAGCCCCAGCATTTT.

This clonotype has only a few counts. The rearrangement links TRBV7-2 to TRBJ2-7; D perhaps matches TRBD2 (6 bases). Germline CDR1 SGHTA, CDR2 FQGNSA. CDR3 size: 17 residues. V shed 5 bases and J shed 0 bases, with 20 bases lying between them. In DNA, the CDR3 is TGTGCCAGCAGCGACCAAACCGGGACTTCTACCTCCTACGAGCAGTACTTC. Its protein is CASSDQTGTSTSYEQYF.

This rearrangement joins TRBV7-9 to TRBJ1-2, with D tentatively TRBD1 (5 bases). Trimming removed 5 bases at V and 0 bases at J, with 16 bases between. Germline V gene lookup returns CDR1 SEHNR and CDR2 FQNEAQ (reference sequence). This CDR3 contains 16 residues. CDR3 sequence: CASSIPGTEANYGYTF. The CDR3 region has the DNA TGTGCCAGCAGCATTCCCGGGACGGAGGCTAACTATGGCTACACCTTC.

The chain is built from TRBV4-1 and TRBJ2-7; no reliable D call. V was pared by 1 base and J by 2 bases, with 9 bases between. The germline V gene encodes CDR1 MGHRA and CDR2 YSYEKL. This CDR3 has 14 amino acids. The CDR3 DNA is TGCGCCAGCAGCCAAGCTCAACCAACCTACGAGCAGTACTTC. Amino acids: CASSQAQPTYEQYF.

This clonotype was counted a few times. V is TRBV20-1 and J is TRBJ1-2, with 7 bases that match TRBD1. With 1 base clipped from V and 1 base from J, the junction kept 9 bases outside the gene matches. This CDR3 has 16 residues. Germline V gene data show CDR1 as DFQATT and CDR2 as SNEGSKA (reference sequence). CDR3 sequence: CSARGTGDRSNYGYTF. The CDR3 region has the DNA TGCAGTGCTAGAGGCACTGGGGACAGAAGTAACTATGGCTACACCTTC.

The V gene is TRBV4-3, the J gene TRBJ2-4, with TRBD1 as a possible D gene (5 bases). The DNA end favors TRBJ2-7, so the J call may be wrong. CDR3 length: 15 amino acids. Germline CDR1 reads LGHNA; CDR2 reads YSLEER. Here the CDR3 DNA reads TGCGCCAGCAGCCAACTTCAGGGTGGGGTTACCGAGCAGTACTTC. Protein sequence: CASSQLQGGVTEQYF.

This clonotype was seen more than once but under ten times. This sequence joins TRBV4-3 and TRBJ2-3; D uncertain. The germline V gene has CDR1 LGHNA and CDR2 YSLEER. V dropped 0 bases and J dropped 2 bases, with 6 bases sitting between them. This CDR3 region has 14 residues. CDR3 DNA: TGCGCCAGCAGCCAAGACATGTACACAGATACGCAGTATTTT. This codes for CASSQDMYTDTQYF.

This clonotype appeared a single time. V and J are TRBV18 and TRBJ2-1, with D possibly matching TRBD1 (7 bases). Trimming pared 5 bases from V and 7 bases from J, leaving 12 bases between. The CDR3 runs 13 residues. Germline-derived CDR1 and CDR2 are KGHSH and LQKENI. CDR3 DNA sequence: TGTGCCAGCTCAGAGGAGGGGGCTAATGAGCAGTTCTTC. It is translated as CASSEEGANEQFF.

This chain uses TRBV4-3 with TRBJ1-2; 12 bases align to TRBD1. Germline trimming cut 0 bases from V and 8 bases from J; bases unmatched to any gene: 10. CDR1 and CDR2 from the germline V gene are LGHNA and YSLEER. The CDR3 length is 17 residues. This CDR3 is CASSQDFGGQGAEGYTF. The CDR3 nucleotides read TGCGCCAGCAGCCAAGATTTTGGGGGACAGGGGGCTGAAGGCTACACCTTC.

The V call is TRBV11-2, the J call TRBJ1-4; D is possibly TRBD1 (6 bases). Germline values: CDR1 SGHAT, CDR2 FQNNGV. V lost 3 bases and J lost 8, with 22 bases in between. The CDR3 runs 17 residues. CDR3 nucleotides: TGTGCCAGCAGCTTGGTTTCGCGGGGGGCGGTGGAGGAAAAACTGTTTTTT. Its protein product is CASSLVSRGAVEEKLFF. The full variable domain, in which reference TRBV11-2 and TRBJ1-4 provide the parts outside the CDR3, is EAGVAQSPRYKIIEKRQSVAFWCNPISGHATLYWYQQILGQGPKLLIQFQNNGVVDDSQLPKDRFSAERLKGVDSTLKIQPAKLEDSAVYLCASSLVSRGAVEEKLFFGSGTQLSVL.

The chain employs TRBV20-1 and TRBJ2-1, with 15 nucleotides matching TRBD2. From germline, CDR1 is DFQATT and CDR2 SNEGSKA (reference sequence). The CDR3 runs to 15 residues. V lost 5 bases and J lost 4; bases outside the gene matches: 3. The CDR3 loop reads CSAWTSGRGYNEQFF. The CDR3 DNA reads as TGCAGTGCTTGGACTAGCGGGAGGGGGTACAATGAGCAGTTCTTC.